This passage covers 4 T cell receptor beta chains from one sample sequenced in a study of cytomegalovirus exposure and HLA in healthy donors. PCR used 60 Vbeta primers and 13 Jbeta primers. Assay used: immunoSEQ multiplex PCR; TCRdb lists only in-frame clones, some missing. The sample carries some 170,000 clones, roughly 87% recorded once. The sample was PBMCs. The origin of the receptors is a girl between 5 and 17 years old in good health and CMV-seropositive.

The CDR3, as DNA: TGTGCCAGCAGCTGGACAGGTCTTGTGAACACTGAAGCTTTCTTT. Its protein product is CASSWTGLVNTEAFF. The chain employs TRBV6-5 and TRBJ1-1; 7 bases align to TRBD1. Trimming at V came to 6 bases and at J to 0 bases, leaving 7 bases not matched to a gene. Germline CDR1 MNHEY, CDR2 SVGAGI. This CDR3 is 15 amino acids long.

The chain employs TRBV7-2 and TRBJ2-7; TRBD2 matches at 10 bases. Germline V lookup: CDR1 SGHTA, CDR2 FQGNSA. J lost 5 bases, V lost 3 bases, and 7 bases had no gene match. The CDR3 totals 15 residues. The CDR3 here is CASSFRTSGTNEQYF. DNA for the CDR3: TGTGCCAGCAGCTTCAGGACTAGCGGTACGAACGAGCAGTACTTC.

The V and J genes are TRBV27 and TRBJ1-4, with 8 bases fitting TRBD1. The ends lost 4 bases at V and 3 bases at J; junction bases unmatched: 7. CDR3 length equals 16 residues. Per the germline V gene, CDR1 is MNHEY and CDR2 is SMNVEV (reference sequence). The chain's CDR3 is CASSWFRGPSNEKLFF. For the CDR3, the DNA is TGTGCCAGCAGTTGGTTCAGGGGGCCCTCTAATGAAAAACTGTTTTTT. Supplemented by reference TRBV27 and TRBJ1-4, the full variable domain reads EAQVTQNPRYLITVTGKKLTVTCSQNMNHEYMSWYRQDPGLGLRQIYYSMNVEVTDKGDVPEGYKVSRKEKRNFPLILESPSPNQTSLYFCASSWFRGPSNEKLFFGSGTQLSVL.

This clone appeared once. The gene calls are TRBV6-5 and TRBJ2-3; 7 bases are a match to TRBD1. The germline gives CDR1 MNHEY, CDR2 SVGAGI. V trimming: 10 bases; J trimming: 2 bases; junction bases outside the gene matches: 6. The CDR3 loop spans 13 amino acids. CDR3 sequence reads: CATRQGPTDTQYF. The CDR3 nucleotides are TGTGCCACCCGACAGGGACCCACAGATACGCAGTATTTT.